Each of the 13 T cell receptor beta chains below was sequenced from the same sample in a study of T cells after yellow fever vaccination. TCRdb itself ran the 5' RACE reads through MiXCR, one entry per CDR3 protein. The sample yields about 300,000 distinct CDR3 sequences, under 9% seen once. The sequencing used CD4+ T cells sorted from PBMCs, collected 5 days after the yellow fever booster vaccination. These receptors all come from a man younger than 30 who received the YFV17D yellow fever vaccine.

The CDR3 DNA reads as TGCAGTGCAAGGACAGGGGGAGCAGATACGCAGTATTTT. This gives the protein CSARTGGADTQYF. This chain links TRBV20-1 with TRBJ2-3; 10 bases are shared with TRBD1. The CDR3 consists of 13 residues. Germline CDR1 and CDR2: DFQATT and SNEGSKA (reference sequence). V dropped 6 bases and J dropped 4; count of bases not matched to a gene: 4.

Details on this clonotype: At one end the junction does not follow the germline gene, possibly because of a read error. The V call is TRBV5-1, the J call TRBJ2-1; D perhaps matches TRBD2 (5 bases). Looked up from germline, CDR1 is SGHRS and CDR2 is YFSETQ. The CDR3 covers 15 residues. CDR3 in DNA: TGCGCCAGCAGCTTGCTGGCCGAGGGCTACGATGAGCAGTTCTTC. Its translation is CASSLLAEGYDEQFF.

The chain joins TRBV2 to TRBJ1-1; D not resolved. V gave up 7 bases and J gave up 1 base, with 13 bases separating them. The germline gives CDR1 SNHLY, CDR2 FYNNEI. CDR3 size: 14 residues. CDR3 nucleotides: TGTGCCAGCATGTTGGAACATGGGAACACTGAAGCTTTCTTT. Protein: CASMLEHGNTEAFF.

This chain connects TRBV4-1 to TRBJ1-5; D might be TRBD1 (6 bases). The V gene's germline CDR1 is MGHRA and CDR2 YSYEKL. V gave up 4 bases and J gave up 2 bases, with 18 bases separating them. The CDR3 consists of 17 residues. CDR3 DNA sequence: TGCGCCAGCAGCCTAGATCCAGGGGCACAGGGCAATCAGCCCCAGCATTTT. Protein sequence: CASSLDPGAQGNQPQHF.

This clonotype was recorded a few times. The gene calls are TRBV16 and TRBJ1-6, with 9 bases that match TRBD1. The CDR3 totals 15 residues. Germline V CDR1 and CDR2: KGHSY, FQNENV. J gave up 7 bases and V 5 bases, and 6 bases lay outside the gene matches. The CDR3 DNA reads as TGTGCCAGCAGCAACAGGGGGCGCGGGAATTCACCCCTCCACTTT. This encodes CASSNRGRGNSPLHF.

This clonotype showed up just a few times. V usage is TRBV20-1 and J usage is TRBJ1-5, with D maybe TRBD1 (6 bases). Trimming pared 5 bases from V and 0 bases from J, leaving 17 bases between. CDR3 length: 16 residues. Germline CDR1 and CDR2: DFQATT and SNEGSKA (reference sequence). CDR3 nucleotide sequence: TGCAGTGCTCTCCATATCACGGGACATAGCAATCAGCCCCAGCATTTT. This translates into CSALHITGHSNQPQHF.

This rearrangement joins TRBV5-1 to TRBJ2-3, with TRBD1 matching 10 bases. CDR1 and CDR2 (germline): SGHRS, YFSETQ. Germline trimming cut 4 bases from V and 3 bases from J; bases unmatched to any gene: 8. The CDR3 contains 16 residues. The CDR3 protein is CASSATGTGVTDTQYF. CDR3 sequence (DNA): TGCGCCAGCAGCGCAACCGGGACAGGGGTGACAGATACGCAGTATTTT.

This clonotype was seen at least ten times. CDR3 in amino acids: CASSQWTGSNYGYTF. The CDR3 region has the DNA TGCGCCAGCAGCCAATGGACAGGGTCCAACTATGGCTACACCTTC. V usage is TRBV4-3 and J usage is TRBJ1-2; 8 nucleotides align to TRBD1. Per germline, CDR1 LGHNA and CDR2 YSLEER. The trim removed 2 bases at V and 2 bases at J, leaving 4 bases unmatched. The CDR3 is made up of 15 amino acids.

A few counts support this clonotype. The chain carries TRBV6-5 and TRBJ1-2, with D possibly TRBD1 on 5 matching bases. CDR1 and CDR2 (germline): MNHEY, SVGAGI. V was clipped by 6 bases and J by 4 bases, with 12 bases between them. The CDR3 length is 13 residues. The CDR3 DNA reads as TGTGCCAGCAGAGAGACAGACCTCTATGGCTACACCTTC. This encodes CASRETDLYGYTF.

This clonotype was recorded a few times. The CDR3: CSVDRTGVTEAFF. CDR3 nucleotide sequence: TGCAGCGTTGACCGGACAGGGGTCACTGAAGCTTTCTTT. The rearrangement joins TRBV29-1 to TRBJ1-1; 9 nucleotides agree with TRBD1. CDR1 SQVTM and CDR2 ANQGSEA come from the germline V gene. The CDR3 length is 13 residues. Trimming cost V 3 bases and J 4 bases; bases outside gene matches: 3.

This clonotype was seen at least ten times. The chain employs TRBV5-6 and TRBJ1-1, with D unclear. Deletions cut 0 bases from V and 5 bases from J, with 17 bases between. Germline V gene sequence: CDR1 SGHDT, CDR2 YYEEEE. The CDR3 contains 16 residues. CDR3 nucleotide sequence: TGTGCCAGCAGCTTGGGCGGTGGAGGGTTGAGGACTGAAGCTTTCTTT. Translation gives CASSLGGGGLRTEAFF. Supplemented by reference TRBV5-6 and TRBJ1-1, the full variable domain reads DAGVTQSPTHLIKTRGQQVTLRCSPKSGHDTVSWYQQALGQGPQFIFQYYEEEERQRGNFPDRFSGHQFPNYSSELNVNALLLGDSALYLCASSLGGGGLRTEAFFGQGTRLTVV.

The chain is built from TRBV4-2 and TRBJ2-3; possible D gene TRBD2, 5 bases. Trimming pared 1 base from V and 5 bases from J, leaving 10 bases between. Germline V lookup: CDR1 LGHNA, CDR2 YNFKEQ. The CDR3 consists of 14 residues. The CDR3 nucleotides read TGTGCCAGCAGCCAAGGGTCCGGGGAAGATACGCAGTATTTT. Its translation: CASSQGSGEDTQYF.

V and J are TRBV20-1 and TRBJ1-3, with 9 bases aligning to TRBD1. The germline V gene has CDR1 DFQATT and CDR2 SNEGSKA (reference sequence). With V trimmed by 6 bases and J by 8 bases, 8 bases remained unmatched. The CDR3 sequence is 13 residues long. CDR3 amino acids: CSAPGQGLDTIYF. The DNA of the CDR3 is TGCAGTGCCCCGGGACAGGGTTTGGACACCATATATTTT.